Following are 14 T cell receptor beta chains from one sample sequenced in a study of OX40 agonist ivuxolimab in advanced cancers. The method was immunoSEQ multiplex PCR; TCRdb's version includes in-frame clones alone and lacks a portion of them. The sample has some 96,000 clones, approximately 90% seen once. The sample consisted of CD4+ or CD8+ T cells sorted from blood, taken in a trial of the OX40 agonist ivuxolimab. The origin of the receptors is an adult with an advanced solid tumor such as melanoma, head and neck, liver or kidney cancer.

The J gene is TRBJ1-1, the V gene TRBV30, with TRBD1 matching 7 bases. Germline-derived CDR1 and CDR2 are GTSNPN and SVGIG (reference sequence). V shed 0 bases, J shed 3 bases, and the junction held 7 bases outside the gene matches. The CDR3 consists of 15 residues. DNA of the CDR3: TGTGCCTGGAGTGTAAGGACAGGCGTATACACTGAAGCTTTCTTT. This gives the protein CAWSVRTGVYTEAFF.

This chain links TRBV30 with TRBJ2-1; unclear D gene. Deletions cut 2 bases from V and 0 bases from J, with 8 bases between. Germline loops: CDR1 GTSNPN, CDR2 SVGIG (reference sequence). This CDR3 comprises 14 residues. The CDR3 loop is CAWSYRSSYNEQFF. In DNA, the CDR3 is TGTGCCTGGAGTTACCGGAGCTCCTACAATGAGCAGTTCTTC.

This chain uses TRBV14 with TRBJ2-1; 12 nucleotides match TRBD2. The germline gives CDR1 SGHDN, CDR2 FVKESK. The CDR3 has 19 amino acids. J gave up 4 bases and V 2 bases, and 12 bases lay outside the gene matches. CDR3 sequence: CASSQITGKTSGGYNEQFF. CDR3 coding DNA: TGTGCCAGCAGCCAAATCACAGGGAAGACTAGCGGGGGATACAATGAGCAGTTCTTC. The full variable domain, with the rest looked up from reference TRBV14 and TRBJ2-1, is EAGVTQFPSHSVIEKGQTVTLRCDPISGHDNLYWYRRVMGKEIKFLLHFVKESKQDESGMPNNRFLAERTGGTYSTLKVQPAELEDSGVYFCASSQITGKTSGGYNEQFFGPGTRLTVL.

The V call is TRBV5-6, the J call TRBJ1-2; TRBD1 is a possible D gene (5 bases). The CDR3 runs to 15 residues. Germline V gives CDR1 SGHDT, CDR2 YYEEEE. With 2 bases removed from V and 2 bases from J, the gap between germline ends came to 13 bases. The CDR3 reads CASSFRFEGNYGYTF. Written as DNA, the CDR3 is TGTGCCAGCAGCTTCAGGTTCGAGGGGAACTATGGCTACACCTTC.

The chain uses TRBV28 and TRBJ2-2; D is unresolved. This CDR3 comprises 13 residues. The V end lost 6 bases, the J end lost 0 bases, and 5 bases lay between the germline ends. CDR1 MDHEN and CDR2 SYDVKM come from the germline V gene. CDR3 protein: CASRTANTGELFF. DNA for the CDR3: TGTGCCAGCAGAACAGCGAACACCGGGGAGCTGTTTTTT.

The chain links TRBV4-3 to TRBJ2-1; D unclear. With 0 bases removed from V and 12 bases from J, the gap between germline ends came to 12 bases. CDR3 length equals 13 residues. The germline V gene encodes CDR1 LGHNA and CDR2 YSLEER. The CDR3 DNA is TGCGCCAGCAGCCAAGATTCGCCAGGCGCGCAGTTCTTC. It yields the protein CASSQDSPGAQFF.

This rearrangement joins TRBV18 to TRBJ2-5; 12 bases are a match to TRBD2. Unmatched junction bases numbered 2, after V lost 4 bases and J lost 2 bases. This CDR3 has 15 amino acids. Germline-derived CDR1 and CDR2 are KGHSH and LQKENI. In nucleotides, the CDR3 is TGTGCCAGCTCACTAGGACTAGCGGGGCAAGAGACCCAGTACTTC. Translation gives CASSLGLAGQETQYF.

The chain joins TRBV6-5 to TRBJ1-1, with 8 bases aligning to TRBD1. From germline, CDR1 is MNHEY and CDR2 SVGAGI. The CDR3 has 12 amino acids. V shed 6 bases, J shed 10 bases, and the junction held 7 bases outside the gene matches. The CDR3 sequence is CASRTGQGPAFF. DNA of the CDR3: TGTGCCAGCAGAACAGGACAGGGACCAGCTTTCTTT.

The genes are TRBV30 and TRBJ2-7; no clear D. The CDR3 is 11 residues long. Germline V gives CDR1 GTSNPN, CDR2 SVGIG (reference sequence). V lost 1 base and J 3 bases, leaving 4 bases between the germline ends. This CDR3 is CAWSGRYEQYF. CDR3 bases: TGTGCCTGGAGTGGCCGCTACGAGCAGTACTTC.

J is TRBJ2-6 and V is TRBV4-1; 8 nucleotides match TRBD1. V lost 4 bases, J lost 0 bases, and 11 bases stayed unmatched. Germline values: CDR1 MGHRA, CDR2 YSYEKL. This CDR3 contains 19 residues. CDR3 loop: CASSPPKDRAISGANVLTF. As DNA, the CDR3 is TGCGCCAGCAGCCCACCTAAGGACAGGGCCATCTCTGGGGCCAACGTCCTGACTTTC.

The J gene is TRBJ2-3, the V gene TRBV10-1; D remains ambiguous. Germline loops: CDR1 WNHNN, CDR2 SYGVQD (reference sequence). CDR3 length: 16 amino acids. Trimming cost V 3 bases and J 1 base, with 14 bases left between them. CDR3 region: CASSDGVAPGTDTQYF. CDR3 coding DNA: TGCGCCAGCAGTGATGGTGTAGCCCCCGGCACAGATACGCAGTATTTT.

The rearrangement links TRBV5-1 to TRBJ2-1, with D tentatively TRBD2 (6 bases). The ends were cut back, 2 bases at V and 4 bases at J, with 13 bases in the middle. CDR1 and CDR2 (germline): SGHRS, YFSETQ. The CDR3 has 15 amino acids. The CDR3 region is CASSLSGQDYNEQFF. CDR3 sequence (DNA): TGCGCCAGCAGCTTAAGCGGGCAAGATTACAATGAGCAGTTCTTC.

The chain has TRBV6-1 and TRBJ2-4, with D perhaps matching TRBD1 or TRBD2 (5 bases each). V gave up 4 bases and J gave up 9 bases, with 19 bases separating them. This CDR3 is built from 15 residues. Germline assignment: CDR1 MNHNS and CDR2 SASEGT. CDR3 nucleotide sequence: TGTGCCAGCAGTGCCTCTCGACAGTTCGAGGGCATTCAGTACTTC. Translated, it gives CASSASRQFEGIQYF.

The J gene is TRBJ2-5, the V gene TRBV25-1; no reliable D call. CDR3 length: 13 residues. Trimming took off 2 bases at V and 2 bases at J, with 6 bases between the two ends. CDR1 and CDR2 (germline): MGHDK, SYGVNS. The CDR3 reads CASSEPDQETQYF. The CDR3 DNA follows: TGTGCCAGCAGTGAACCAGATCAAGAGACCCAGTACTTC.